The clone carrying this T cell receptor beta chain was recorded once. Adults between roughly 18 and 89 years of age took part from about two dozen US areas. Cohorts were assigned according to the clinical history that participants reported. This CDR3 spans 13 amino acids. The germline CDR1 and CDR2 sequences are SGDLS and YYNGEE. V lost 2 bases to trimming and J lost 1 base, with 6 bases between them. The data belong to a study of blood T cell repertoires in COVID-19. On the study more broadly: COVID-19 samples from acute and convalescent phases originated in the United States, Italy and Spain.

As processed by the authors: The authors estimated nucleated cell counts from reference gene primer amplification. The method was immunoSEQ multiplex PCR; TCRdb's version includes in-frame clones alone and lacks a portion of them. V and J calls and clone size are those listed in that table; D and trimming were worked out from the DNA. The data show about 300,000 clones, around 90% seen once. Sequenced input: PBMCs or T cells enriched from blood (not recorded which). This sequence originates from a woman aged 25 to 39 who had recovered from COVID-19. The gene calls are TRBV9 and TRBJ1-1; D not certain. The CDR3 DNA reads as TGTGCCAGCAGCGTGAGACAGAACACTGAAGCTTTCTTT. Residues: CASSVRQNTEAFF.